The TCR beta chain described here comes from a study of blood T cell repertoires in COVID-19. Per the authors' pipeline: Counts of nucleated cells, estimated from reference gene primer amplification, were obtained. Here immunoSEQ multiplex PCR was the method, and the copy in TCRdb shows in-frame clones only, minus some. V and J calls plus clone size are reproduced from that table; the DNA served to infer D and trimming. The data show over 150,000 clones, approximately 80% seen once. Looked up from germline, CDR1 is MNHEY and CDR2 is SMNVEV (reference sequence). This CDR3 is built from 12 residues. J gave up 15 bases and V 2 bases, and 4 bases lay outside the gene matches.

The material sequenced was peripheral blood. The receptor was isolated from a woman at least 80 years old with active or convalescent COVID-19. This chain joins TRBV27 and TRBJ1-6; 7 bases are shared with TRBD1. Written as DNA, the CDR3 is TGTGCCAGCAGTTTAGAGGGGACAGTCCTCCACTTT. Its protein is CASSLEGTVLHF.